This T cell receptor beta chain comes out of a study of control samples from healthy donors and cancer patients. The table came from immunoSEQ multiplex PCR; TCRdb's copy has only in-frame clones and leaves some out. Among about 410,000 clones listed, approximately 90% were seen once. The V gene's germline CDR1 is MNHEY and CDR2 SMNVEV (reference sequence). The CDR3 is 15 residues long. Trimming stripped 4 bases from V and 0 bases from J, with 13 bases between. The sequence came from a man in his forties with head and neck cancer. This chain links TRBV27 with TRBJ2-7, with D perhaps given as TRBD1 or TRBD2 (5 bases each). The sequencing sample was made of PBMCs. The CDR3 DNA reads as TGTGCCAGCAGTTCAGGGACGAGTCTCTCCTACGAGCAGTACTTC. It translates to CASSSGTSLSYEQYF.